This T cell receptor beta chain was sequenced in a study of response to subunit inactivated influenza vaccine. As for this clonotype: Antigen specificity is unknown.

General observations from the study: The authors offered the suggestion that each seasonal influenza vaccination recruits few new T cells.

Germline V gives CDR1 LGHNA, CDR2 YNFKEQ. The V end lost 0 bases, the J end lost 6 bases, and 11 bases lay between the germline ends. The CDR3 runs to 15 residues. TCRdb re-derived calls from the RT-PCR reads in MiXCR, one entry per CDR3 protein. In the table there are 200,000 to 300,000 distinct CDR3 sequences, 12% of which are singletons. V gene TRBV4-2 combines with J gene TRBJ2-2; the D gene is possibly TRBD2 (6 bases). This sample comprised non-naive T cells sorted from PBMCs, obtained 14 days before vaccination. The clonotype was recovered from a man aged 45 to 65 who received an inactivated influenza vaccine. In DNA form, the CDR3 reads TGTGCCAGCAGCCAAGAGTGGAGGAGGGCCGGGGAGCTGTTTTTT. It is translated as CASSQEWRRAGELFF.